These T cell receptor beta chains were read from a single sample in a study of control samples from healthy donors and cancer patients. TCRdb's table, derived via immunoSEQ multiplex PCR, lists solely in-frame clones and lacks some. The table shows about 51,000 clones, with around nine tenths occurring only once. Sequenced: PBMCs. These receptor sequences come from a man between 50 and 59 years old with head and neck cancer. Both conserved end residues are part of each CDR3. A D gene is named only where the DNA matches it firmly. The listing skips clone size in some rows; elsewhere it reads once, few, many or a size class.

. | TRBJ2-4 | . | TRBV19 | CASSTPSRVKDKNIQYF | TGTGCCAGTAGTACCCCGTCTAGGGTTAAGGACAAAAACATTCAGTACTTC
TRBD1 | TRBJ2-2 | . | TRBV7-8 | CASSLRDRGGTGELFF | TGTGCCAGCAGCCTCCGGGACAGGGGAGGTACCGGGGAGCTGTTTTTT
TRBD1 | TRBJ1-2 | . | TRBV6-1 | CASSEVRGHGGYTF | TGTGCCAGCAGTGAAGTCAGGGGGCACGGTGGCTACACCTTC
TRBD1 | TRBJ1-1 | . | TRBV19 | CASSTTGGETEAFF | TGTGCCAGTAGTACGACAGGGGGAGAAACTGAAGCTTTCTTT
. | TRBJ2-7 | . | TRBV6-5 | CASNAQGWYEQYF | TGTGCCAGCAATGCGCAGGGATGGTACGAGCAGTACTTC
. | TRBJ2-3 | . | TRBV9 | CASSVGISDSTDTQYF | TGTGCCAGCAGCGTAGGTATTAGCGATAGCACAGATACGCAGTATTTT
TRBD2 | TRBJ2-3 | . | TRBV3-1/TRBV3-2 | CASSPRTSGVADTQYF | TGTGCCAGCAGCCCTCGGACTAGCGGGGTTGCAGATACGCAGTATTTT
. | TRBJ2-5 | . | TRBV10-2 | CASSEARASRRRETQYF | TGCGCCAGCAGTGAAGCTAGGGCTAGCAGGAGGAGGGAGACCCAGTACTTC
. | TRBJ1-4 | . | TRBV7-8 | CASSLAITPGEKLFF | TGTGCCAGCAGCTTAGCGATAACCCCTGGGGAAAAACTGTTTTTT
TRBD2 | TRBJ2-1 | . | TRBV9 | CASSPSGSTYNEQFF | TGTGCCAGCAGCCCTAGCGGGAGTACCTACAATGAGCAGTTCTTC
TRBD2 | TRBJ2-2 | . | TRBV27 | CASSLGLAGSGELFF | TGTGCCAGCAGTCTCGGACTAGCGGGTTCCGGGGAGCTGTTTTTT
. | TRBJ1-2 | . | TRBV12-3/TRBV12-4 | CASSPLGTYGYTF | TGTGCCAGCAGCCCCTTGGGGACCTATGGCTACACCTTC
. | TRBJ1-1 | once | TRBV5-6 | CASSPGTQNTEAFF | TGTGCCAGCAGCCCGGGGACACAGAACACTGAAGCTTTCTTT
TRBD1 | TRBJ1-6 | . | TRBV10-3 | CAISGQGADSPLHF | TGTGCCATCAGCGGACAGGGGGCCGACTCACCCCTCCACTTT
TRBD1 | TRBJ2-7 | . | TRBV19 | CASSIGGGGEQYF | TGTGCCAGTAGTATAGGAGGGGGCGGGGAGCAGTACTTC
. | TRBJ1-1 | . | TRBV3-1/TRBV3-2 | CASSLKVPQGLGTEAFF | TGTGCCAGCAGCCTAAAGGTCCCCCAGGGGTTGGGGACTGAAGCTTTCTTT
. | TRBJ1-6 | . | TRBV14 | CASSQVGSANSPLHF | TGTGCCAGCAGCCAAGTAGGAAGCGCTAATTCACCCCTCCACTTT
TRBD2 | TRBJ2-1 | . | TRBV4-2 | CASSPTLAGGSSYNEQFF | TGTGCCAGCAGCCCAACCCTAGCGGGAGGGAGCTCCTACAATGAGCAGTTCTTC
. | TRBJ2-7 | . | TRBV3-1/TRBV3-2 | CASSQERAGEQYF | TGTGCCAGCAGCCAAGAGCGGGCGGGGGAGCAGTACTTC
. | TRBJ2-3 | . | TRBV9 | CASSVRTSVTDTQYF | TGTGCCAGCAGCGTACGAACTTCCGTCACAGATACGCAGTATTTT
TRBD2 | TRBJ2-1 | . | TRBV9 | CASSGLAGGNYNEQFF | TGTGCCAGCAGCGGACTAGCGGGGGGGAATTACAATGAGCAGTTCTTC
. | TRBJ1-5 | . | TRBV7-9 | CASSLEGLNQPQHF | TGTGCCAGCAGCTTGGAGGGCTTGAATCAGCCCCAGCATTTT
. | TRBJ2-7 | . | TRBV7-2 | CASSLAGTGKTYEQYF | TGTGCCAGCAGCTTAGCCGGGACGGGGAAGACCTACGAGCAGTACTTC
TRBD2 | TRBJ2-2 | once | TRBV3-1/TRBV3-2 | CASSPPRGGLSGELFF | TGTGCCAGCAGCCCTCCCCGGGGGGGCCTATCCGGGGAGCTGTTTTTT
. | TRBJ2-7 | . | TRBV5-1 | CASSLVTDGYEQYF | TGCGCCAGCAGCTTGGTTACAGATGGCTACGAGCAGTACTTC
. | TRBJ2-3 | once | TRBV5-1 | CASSLAQDPRDTQYF | TGCGCCAGCAGCTTGGCGCAAGACCCCCGAGATACGCAGTATTTT
. | TRBJ2-1 | . | TRBV12-2 | CASRLDPACLEAYNEQFF | TGTGCAAGTCGCTTAGATCCCGCGTGTCTAGAAGCCTACAATGAGCAGTTCTTC
TRBD2 | TRBJ2-3 | . | TRBV6-5 | CASSYSAGGPDTQYF | TGTGCCAGCAGTTACTCAGCGGGGGGGCCAGATACGCAGTATTTT
. | TRBJ2-7 | . | TRBV27 | CASSPEDAGETWGYEQYF | TGTGCCAGCAGTCCCGAGGACGCCGGCGAGACTTGGGGGTACGAGCAGTACTTC
. | TRBJ2-7 | . | TRBV19 | CASSPKGYEQYF | TGTGCCAGTAGCCCAAAGGGCTACGAGCAGTACTTC
TRBD1 | TRBJ2-7 | . | TRBV29-1 | CSVDTGGRREQYF | TGCAGCGTTGATACAGGGGGAAGGCGGGAGCAGTACTTC
. | TRBJ2-1 | . | TRBV5-4 | CASSARGGVYNEQFF | TGTGCCAGCAGCGCCAGGGGGGGGGTTTACAATGAGCAGTTCTTC
. | TRBJ2-3 | . | TRBV5-1 | CASSLDQRDTQYF | TGCGCCAGCAGCTTGGACCAACGGGATACGCAGTATTTT
TRBD1 | TRBJ1-2 | . | TRBV5-8 | CASSARDRGVIGGYTF | TGTGCCAGCAGCGCCCGGGACAGGGGGGTTATTGGCGGCTACACCTTC
TRBD2 | TRBJ2-7 | few | TRBV5-4 | CASSVQREGSYEQYF | TGTGCCAGCAGCGTTCAGCGGGAGGGATCCTACGAGCAGTACTTC
. | TRBJ2-5 | . | TRBV15 | CATSRVSSPGTQYF | TGTGCCACCAGCAGAGTTTCCAGCCCCGGGACCCAGTACTTC
TRBD1 | TRBJ2-2 | . | TRBV5-1 | CASSEGGRTGELFF | TGCGCCAGCAGCGAAGGGGGCCGTACCGGGGAGCTGTTTTTT
. | TRBJ2-3 | once | TRBV7-8 | CASSLAPHRAEDTQYF | TGTGCCAGCAGCTTAGCCCCCCACAGGGCTGAAGATACGCAGTATTTT
. | TRBJ2-3 | . | TRBV5-6 | CASSLAGRGWDTQYF | TGTGCCAGCAGCTTGGCCGGTCGGGGCTGGGATACGCAGTATTTT
TRBD1 | TRBJ1-2 | . | TRBV6-2/TRBV6-3 | CASSYLWTGRTGYTF | TGTGCCAGCAGTTACCTTTGGACAGGGAGGACTGGCTACACCTTC
. | TRBJ1-2 | . | TRBV27 | CASSLSMAGSRGYTF | TGTGCCAGCAGTTTATCGATGGCAGGGTCGAGGGGCTACACCTTC
TRBD1 | TRBJ2-3 | . | TRBV20-1 | CSASKPGQGTDTQYF | TGCAGTGCTAGTAAACCGGGACAGGGCACAGATACGCAGTATTTT
. | TRBJ2-5 | . | TRBV5-1 | CASSLVPQETQYF | TGCGCCAGCAGCTTGGTGCCCCAAGAGACCCAGTACTTC
TRBD2 | TRBJ2-4 | . | TRBV7-9 | CASSSSGSDIQYF | TGTGCCAGCAGCTCAAGCGGGAGTGACATTCAGTACTTC
. | TRBJ1-1 | once | TRBV27 | CASSLRQTNTEAFF | TGTGCCAGCAGTTTACGGCAGACGAACACTGAAGCTTTCTTT
TRBD2 | TRBJ2-5 | . | TRBV5-1 | CASRISGAQETQYF | TGCGCCAGCAGAATTAGCGGGGCTCAAGAGACCCAGTACTTC
. | TRBJ2-7 | . | TRBV7-9 | CASSLEGGRIEQYF | TGTGCCAGCAGCTTAGAGGGGGGGCGCATCGAGCAGTACTTC
TRBD1 | TRBJ1-1 | . | TRBV28 | CASSSGTVNTEAFF | TGTGCCAGCAGTTCCGGGACAGTTAACACTGAAGCTTTCTTT
TRBD1 | TRBJ2-4 | . | TRBV5-1 | CASSDTGGAVNIQYF | TGCGCCAGCAGCGACACAGGGGGCGCCGTAAACATTCAGTACTTC
. | TRBJ2-2 | . | TRBV7-7 | CASSLVAGNPTGELFF | TGTGCTAGCAGCTTAGTTGCGGGAAACCCAACCGGGGAGCTGTTTTTT
. | TRBJ1-2 | . | TRBV7-9 | CASSSGGYGYTF | TGTGCCAGCAGCTCCGGGGGGTATGGCTACACCTTC
. | TRBJ1-6 | . | TRBV7-2 | CASSPRARTPNSPLHF | TGTGCCAGCAGCCCTCGGGCCCGGACGCCCAATTCACCCCTCCACTTT
TRBD1 | TRBJ1-4 | . | TRBV28 | CASRGDRGNEKLFF | TGTGCCAGCAGGGGAGACAGGGGTAATGAAAAACTGTTTTTT
. | TRBJ1-4 | . | TRBV28 | CASSPIRGRTMDNEKLFF | TGTGCCAGCAGTCCGATCAGGGGTCGCACGATGGATAATGAAAAACTGTTTTTT
. | TRBJ2-2 | . | TRBV29-1 | CSVVTQNTGELFF | TGCAGCGTTGTGACACAAAACACCGGGGAGCTGTTTTTT
. | TRBJ2-5 | . | TRBV30 | CAWSPGLEETQYF | TGTGCCTGGAGTCCGGGACTTGAAGAGACCCAGTACTTC
. | TRBJ2-7 | . | TRBV28 | CASSVAFSSYEQYF | TGTGCCAGCAGCGTAGCTTTCAGCTCCTACGAGCAGTACTTC
. | TRBJ2-5 | . | TRBV3-1/TRBV3-2 | CASSQGAQETQYF | TGTGCCAGCAGCCAAGGCGCTCAAGAGACCCAGTACTTC
. | TRBJ2-3 | . | TRBV6-4 | CASSDSGGAADTQYF | TGTGCCAGCAGTGACTCAGGGGGGGCCGCAGATACGCAGTATTTT
. | TRBJ2-1 | . | TRBV9 | CASSVKQNNEQFF | TGTGCCAGCAGCGTAAAACAGAACAATGAGCAGTTCTTC